A single sample is the source of the 32 T cell receptor beta chains below, sequenced in a study of T cells in Graves' hyperthyroidism and ophthalmopathy. RNA transcripts yielded amplified TCR beta CDR3 regions. An initial round of RT-PCR targeting the TCR CDR3 relied on the HTBI primer set. From the multiplex PCR reads, TCRdb called clonotypes with MiXCR, one entry per CDR3 protein. The profile shows almost 350,000 distinct CDR3 sequences, 15% to 20% of them singletons. Sequencing used blood. The receptors come from a woman aged 40 to 49 with Graves' ophthalmopathy.

This clonotype was seen many times. CDR3 in DNA: TGTGCCAGCAGGGCCCGGGGGGAAGGCAATCAGCCCCAGCATTTT. This sequence encodes CASRARGEGNQPQHF. V is TRBV28 and J is TRBJ1-5; TRBD1 might be the D (5 bases). Deletions cut 6 bases from V and 2 bases from J, with 14 bases between. In germline, CDR1 is MDHEN, CDR2 SYDVKM. This CDR3 contains 15 residues.

This clonotype was detected ten times or more. This chain connects TRBV19 to TRBJ1-5; D possibly corresponds to TRBD1 (5 bases). Germline loops: CDR1 LNHDA, CDR2 SQIVND (reference sequence). The CDR3 has 15 residues. V was trimmed by 8 bases and J by 4 bases, leaving 18 bases between them. The CDR3 sequence is CASGRRQNGNQPQHF. DNA for the CDR3: TGTGCCAGTGGAAGAAGACAGAACGGTAATCAGCCCCAGCATTTT.

This clonotype was counted ten times or more. The chain links TRBV20-1 to TRBJ2-7; D may be TRBD1 or TRBD2 (6 bases each). This CDR3 is built from 15 residues. Germline V gene sequence: CDR1 DFQATT, CDR2 SNEGSKA (reference sequence). V dropped 5 bases and J dropped 0 bases, with 17 bases sitting between them. The CDR3 spells CSAWNQGRSSYEQYF. The CDR3 bases are TGCAGTGCTTGGAATCAGGGGAGGTCCTCCTACGAGCAGTACTTC.

The sample holds many counts of this clonotype. The chain combines TRBV20-1 with TRBJ2-7; 7 positions match TRBD2. The CDR3 spans 12 residues. The junction had 7 bases not matched to a gene; V was cut back by 7 bases and J by 4 bases. Germline V lookup: CDR1 DFQATT, CDR2 SNEGSKA (reference sequence). CDR3 DNA sequence: TGCAGTGGCCAAGCGGGACCGTACGAGCAGTACTTC. It codes for CSGQAGPYEQYF.

This clonotype was seen repeatedly, ten times or more. This sequence joins TRBV27 and TRBJ1-6; D remains ambiguous. Germline assignment: CDR1 MNHEY and CDR2 SMNVEV (reference sequence). Trimming pared 9 bases from V and 4 bases from J, leaving 10 bases between. There are 13 residues in the CDR3. Here the CDR3 DNA reads TGTGCCAGTTCACTCACATATAATTCACCCCTCCACTTT. Amino acid sequence: CASSLTYNSPLHF.

This clonotype was picked up many times. The genes are TRBV7-3 and TRBJ2-7, with D tentatively TRBD2 (6 bases). Trimming removed 2 bases from V and 1 base from J, with 15 bases in between. Germline V gene data show CDR1 as SGHTA and CDR2 as FQGTGA. The CDR3 contains 16 residues. The CDR3 bases are TGTGCCAGCAGCTTAGGTCTGCGGGGTTCTTCCTACGAGCAGTACTTC. This translates into CASSLGLRGSSYEQYF. The full variable domain, rest sourced from reference TRBV7-3 and TRBJ2-7, is GAGVSQTPSNKVTEKGKYVELRCDPISGHTALYWYRQSLGQGPEFLIYFQGTGAADDSGLPNDRFFAVRPEGSVSTLKIQRTERGDSAVYLCASSLGLRGSSYEQYFGPGTRLTVT.

This clonotype was found many times. The V call is TRBV28, the J call TRBJ2-5; D is unresolved. Germline values: CDR1 MDHEN, CDR2 SYDVKM. V lost 5 bases and J 0 bases, leaving 4 bases between the germline ends. The CDR3 consists of 12 residues. CDR3 bases: TGTGCCAGCAGTGAGTACCAAGAGACCCAGTACTTC. It is translated as CASSEYQETQYF.

This clonotype was seen a handful of times. Mismatch with germline at one junction end may stem from a read error. The chain has TRBV9 and TRBJ2-5, with D maybe TRBD2 (7 bases). The CDR3 loop spans 18 amino acids. The germline V gene has CDR1 SGDLS and CDR2 YYNGEE. CDR3 nucleotide sequence: TGTGCCAGCAGCGTTGAAGCGGGACAAAGGGAATCGGGAGAGGCCCAGTACTTC. Residues: CASSVEAGQRESGEAQYF.

The J gene is TRBJ2-7, the V gene TRBV28; 10 positions match TRBD1. Germline CDR1 reads MDHEN; CDR2 reads SYDVKM. V shed 4 bases and J 8 bases; nucleotides not matched to a gene: 5. The CDR3 is made up of 13 amino acids. The CDR3 spells CASSWDRGGKQYF. The CDR3 DNA reads TGTGCCAGCAGTTGGGACAGGGGCGGTAAGCAGTACTTC.

This clonotype was observed at least ten times. A clone one base away is much larger, so this may be a read error. This chain links TRBV18 with TRBJ2-5; 9 bases match TRBD2. With V trimmed by 2 bases and J by 1 base, 5 bases remained unmatched. From germline, CDR1 is KGHSH and CDR2 LQKENI. The length of the CDR3 is 16 residues. The CDR3 reads CASSPLASGTQETQYF. Here the CDR3 DNA reads TGTGCCAGCTCACCATTGGCTAGCGGGACCCAAGAGACCCAGTACTTC.

The table lists this clonotype with a few counts. The CDR3 DNA sequence: TGTGCCAGCAGAAACCCCCCCGGGGGGCTGAACACTGAAGCTTTCTTT. It encodes CASRNPPGGLNTEAFF. The chain uses TRBV6-2 or TRBV6-3 and TRBJ1-1, with D possibly TRBD1 on 6 matching bases. The V end was cut by 6 bases, the J end by 0 bases, with 17 bases between. This CDR3 has 16 amino acids. The germline V gene has CDR1 MNHEY and CDR2 SVGEGT.

This clonotype showed up many times. The genes are TRBV28 and TRBJ1-1, with no clear D. V lost 6 bases, J lost 1 base, and 15 bases lay in between. Germline V gene sequence: CDR1 MDHEN, CDR2 SYDVKM. The CDR3 is made up of 15 amino acids. CDR3 nucleotide sequence: TGTGCCAGCAGAACCCGTGGGCTTACGAACACTGAAGCTTTCTTT. This sequence encodes CASRTRGLTNTEAFF.

Remarks on this clonotype: This may come from a read error, since a much larger clone is one base off. The genes are TRBV27 and TRBJ2-7; D gene unclear. Trimming left V 4 bases short and J 6 bases short, with 7 bases between. From germline, CDR1 is MNHEY and CDR2 SMNVEV (reference sequence). This CDR3 comprises 11 residues. DNA for the CDR3: TGTGCCAGCAGTTCGGCATTCGAGCAGTACTTC. Protein: CASSSAFEQYF.

This clonotype was found many times. The rearrangement links TRBV28 to TRBJ1-2; weak D call: TRBD1 (5 bases). Germline lookup yields CDR1 MDHEN and CDR2 SYDVKM. This CDR3 contains 12 residues. V lost 8 bases to trimming and J lost 7 bases, with 14 bases between them. CDR3 in amino acids: CASARDASGYTF. CDR3 in DNA: TGTGCCAGCGCGCGGGACGCCTCTGGCTACACCTTC.

In the case of this clonotype: One end of the junction does not line up with germline, which may come from a read error. V is TRBV6-4 and J is TRBJ1-2; the D is unclear. CDR3 length: 11 residues. Germline values: CDR1 MRHNA, CDR2 SNTAGT. CDR3 sequence: CATSSGFGYNF. CDR3 DNA sequence: TGTGCCACCAGTTCGGGGTTTGGCTACAACTTC.

This clonotype was observed at least ten times. The chain joins TRBV11-1 to TRBJ2-1; D is possibly TRBD1 or TRBD2 (5 bases each). V was pared by 6 bases and J by 0 bases, with 18 bases between. Germline V gives CDR1 SGHAT, CDR2 FQDESV (reference sequence). The CDR3 is 17 amino acids. CDR3 sequence reads: CASSSLIGTSSYNEQFF. The CDR3 nucleotides read TGTGCCAGCAGTTCTCTCATCGGGACGAGCTCCTACAATGAGCAGTTCTTC.

This clonotype has at least ten counts. The V and J genes are TRBV10-3 and TRBJ1-2; D gene uncertain. This CDR3 is 14 amino acids long. Germline V gene lookup returns CDR1 ENHRY and CDR2 SYGVKD. V lost 11 bases to trimming and J lost 5 bases, with 21 bases between them. CDR3: CASEGGWRSYGYTF. The CDR3 bases are TGTGCCTCCGAGGGAGGTTGGCGGTCTTATGGCTACACCTTC.

This clonotype was seen ten or more times. The V and J genes are TRBV24-1 and TRBJ2-2; D is ambiguous. This CDR3 has 13 residues. Looked up from germline, CDR1 is KGHDR and CDR2 is SFDVKD. The V end lost 4 bases, the J end lost 6 bases, and 8 bases lay between the germline ends. The CDR3 loop reads CATSEKRAGELFF. The CDR3 DNA is TGTGCCACCAGTGAGAAAAGGGCCGGGGAGCTGTTTTTT.

This clonotype was recorded at least ten times. This sequence joins TRBV6-1 and TRBJ2-7; D is perhaps TRBD1 (5 bases). V was cut by 5 bases and J by 5 bases, with 13 bases left in between. The CDR3 has 13 residues. The V gene's germline CDR1 is MNHNS and CDR2 SASEGT. CDR3 in amino acids: CASSQPGFNEQYF. The CDR3 bases are TGTGCCAGCAGTCAACCAGGGTTCAACGAGCAGTACTTC.

This clonotype was found many times. This chain connects TRBV27 to TRBJ1-6, with D tentatively TRBD1 (5 bases). CDR1 MNHEY and CDR2 SMNVEV come from the germline V gene (reference sequence). The CDR3 length is 14 residues. Trimming removed 6 bases at V and 8 bases at J, with 14 bases between. The CDR3, as DNA: TGTGCCAGCAGCCCCGGAGGGGCTTATTCACCCCTCCACTTT. It translates to CASSPGGAYSPLHF.

At least ten counts were recorded for this clonotype. The chain couples TRBV20-1 to TRBJ2-7; 10 bases are shared with TRBD2. Trimming at V came to 0 bases and at J to 3 bases, leaving 5 bases not matched to a gene. Looked up from germline, CDR1 is DFQATT and CDR2 is SNEGSKA (reference sequence). The CDR3 is made up of 15 amino acids. The CDR3, as DNA: TGCAGTGCTAGAGATCTGATAGCGGGAGGCTACGAGCAGTACTTC. Residues: CSARDLIAGGYEQYF.

The chain combines TRBV19 with TRBJ1-1; a weak D match, TRBD1 (5 bases). The length of the CDR3 is 14 residues. Deletions cut 3 bases from V and 5 bases from J, with 13 bases between. CDR1 is LNHDA, CDR2 SQIVND, per germline (reference sequence). CDR3 loop: CASSISGTMTEAFF. CDR3 sequence (DNA): TGTGCCAGTAGTATCTCTGGGACTATGACTGAAGCTTTCTTT.

The rearrangement joins TRBV12-3 or TRBV12-4 to TRBJ2-7; possibly TRBD2 for D (6 bases). The V end lost 7 bases, the J end lost 7 bases, and 20 bases lay between the germline ends. The CDR3 loop spans 14 amino acids. The CDR3 nucleotides read TGTGCCAGCACCTCCGGGACTCCAAAGGGGGAGCAGTACTTC. Amino acids: CASTSGTPKGEQYF.

This clonotype was counted many times. V and J are TRBV13 and TRBJ1-2; D ambiguous. V was cut by 2 bases and J by 7 bases, with 11 bases left in between. The germline CDR1 and CDR2 sequences are PRHDT and FYEKMQ (reference sequence). The CDR3 covers 13 residues. The CDR3 loop is CASSLTAGGGYTF. The CDR3 nucleotides are TGTGCCAGCAGCTTAACGGCTGGCGGTGGCTACACCTTC.

This chain uses TRBV19 with TRBJ2-7; D perhaps matches TRBD1 (6 bases). V shed 6 bases and J shed 1 base, with 10 bases lying between them. The CDR3 has 13 amino acids. Germline CDR1 reads LNHDA; CDR2 reads SQIVND (reference sequence). CDR3 in amino acids: CASRRQASYEQYF. CDR3 sequence (DNA): TGTGCCAGTAGGAGACAGGCGTCCTACGAGCAGTACTTC.

Here the CDR3 reads CASETGMGTQYF. The CDR3 coding sequence is TGTGCCAGCGAAACAGGGATGGGGACCCAGTACTTC. V and J are TRBV12-3 or TRBV12-4 and TRBJ2-5, with a possible D match to TRBD1 (6 bases). V was shortened by 8 bases and J by 7 bases, with 14 bases between the two germline ends. The CDR3 totals 12 residues.

The rearrangement uses TRBV19 and TRBJ1-6, with D tentatively TRBD1 (5 bases). This CDR3 region has 14 residues. Trimming removed 6 bases at V and 6 bases at J, with 12 bases between. Germline V gives CDR1 LNHDA, CDR2 SQIVND (reference sequence). CDR3 nucleotide sequence: TGTGCCAGTAGGTTCCAGGGTAGTAATTCACCCCTCCACTTT. This encodes CASRFQGSNSPLHF.

This clonotype has at least ten counts. The chain has TRBV6-5 and TRBJ2-4, with 8 nucleotides matching TRBD1. Trimming removed 4 bases from V and 8 bases from J; junction bases left unmatched: 16. This CDR3 is built from 17 residues. Germline values: CDR1 MNHEY, CDR2 SVGAGI. In nucleotides, the CDR3 is TGTGCCAGCAGTTCTGGGAAAGCAGGGGGCGGCAACGACATTCAGTACTTC. Amino acid sequence: CASSSGKAGGGNDIQYF.

This clonotype appeared many times. V usage is TRBV4-1 and J usage is TRBJ1-1, with TRBD1 matching 8 bases. The germline gives CDR1 MGHRA, CDR2 YSYEKL. The V segment lost 4 bases and the J segment 4 bases; nucleotides outside the gene matches: 14. CDR3 size: 17 residues. The CDR3, as DNA: TGCGCCAGCAGCCCCCGGACAGGGAATTGGGGGGGCACTGAAGCTTTCTTT. Encoded protein: CASSPRTGNWGGTEAFF.

This clonotype was counted at least ten times. This sequence joins TRBV4-2 and TRBJ1-1, with D uncertain. Germline V lookup: CDR1 LGHNA, CDR2 YNFKEQ. V was cut by 0 bases and J by 0 bases, with 8 bases left in between. CDR3 length: 15 amino acids. The chain's CDR3 is CASSQESRVNTEAFF. The CDR3 bases are TGTGCCAGCAGCCAAGAGTCTCGGGTGAACACTGAAGCTTTCTTT.

There are many counts of this clonotype. The chain joins TRBV4-1 to TRBJ2-7; TRBD1 or TRBD2 may be the D gene (5 bases each). The V end was cut by 2 bases, the J end by 0 bases, with 14 bases between. This CDR3 is built from 16 residues. CDR1 is MGHRA and CDR2 is YSYEKL in the germline V gene. In DNA, the CDR3 is TGCGCCAGCAGCCAATCAGGGACGGACATCTCCTACGAGCAGTACTTC. Protein product: CASSQSGTDISYEQYF.

This clonotype was found many times. The CDR3 here is CASSRPEGYEQYF. Here the CDR3 DNA reads TGTGCCAGCAGCCGCCCCGAGGGCTACGAGCAGTACTTC. The chain is built from TRBV28 and TRBJ2-7, with D tentatively TRBD2 (5 bases). This CDR3 comprises 13 residues. Germline V gene sequence: CDR1 MDHEN, CDR2 SYDVKM. Trimming left V 6 bases short and J 3 bases short, with 12 bases between.